The 28 T cell receptor beta chains in this list originate from one sample, sequenced in a study of blood T cells in healthy people across ages. Together with a sample-barcoded 5' primer, a J-beta primer mix was included in a second PCR lasting roughly 6 to 12 cycles. TCRdb called the 5' RACE reads again in MiXCR, with one record for every CDR3 protein. The table shows 1.8 million or so distinct CDR3 sequences, with 30% to 40% occurring only once. The specimen was blood. The receptors come from a human donor in good health.

This clonotype came up many times. The V and J genes are TRBV4-1 and TRBJ1-2; D ambiguous. This CDR3 has 13 residues. The V end was cut by 0 bases, the J end by 4 bases, with 6 bases between. Germline V CDR1 and CDR2: MGHRA, YSYEKL. The CDR3 loop is CASSQDSPYGYTF. DNA of the CDR3: TGCGCCAGCAGCCAAGATTCTCCCTATGGCTACACCTTC.

This clonotype has just a few counts. V and J are TRBV7-3 and TRBJ2-6; 7 nucleotides agree with TRBD1. Germline V lookup: CDR1 SGHTA, CDR2 FQGTGA. The V and J ends lost 4 bases and 0 bases, in that order; junction bases with no gene match: 6. CDR3 length: 17 residues. The CDR3 region is CASSSGTANSGANVLTF. The CDR3 coding sequence is TGTGCCAGCAGCTCAGGGACAGCAAACTCTGGGGCCAACGTCCTGACTTTC. Filled out from reference TRBV7-3 and TRBJ2-6, the complete variable domain reads GAGVSQTPSNKVTEKGKYVELRCDPISGHTALYWYRQSLGQGPEFLIYFQGTGAADDSGLPNDRFFAVRPEGSVSTLKIQRTERGDSAVYLCASSSGTANSGANVLTFGAGSRLTVL.

As regards this clonotype: A junction end diverges from the germline sequence, so it may reflect a read error. V gene TRBV20-1 combines with J gene TRBJ2-5; TRBD1 or TRBD2 may be the D gene (6 bases each). CDR1 and CDR2 (germline): DFQATT, SNEGSKA (reference sequence). This CDR3 comprises 14 residues. The CDR3 protein is CSAPRGLQRETRYF. CDR3 nucleotides: TGCAGTGCTCCCCGGGGGCTGCAACGGGAGACCCGGTACTTC.

This clonotype was recorded a few times. V usage is TRBV7-2 and J usage is TRBJ1-2; D may be TRBD1 (6 bases). V was cut by 2 bases and J by 6 bases, with 13 bases left in between. Germline-derived CDR1 and CDR2 are SGHTA and FQGNSA. The CDR3 contains 14 residues. CDR3 in DNA: TGTGCCAGCAGCTTACAGAACAGGGTTGATGGCTACACCTTC. This encodes CASSLQNRVDGYTF.

This clonotype was seen a single time. The chain is built from TRBV10-3 and TRBJ2-7, with TRBD2 matching over 7 bases. Germline V gene sequence: CDR1 ENHRY, CDR2 SYGVKD. V lost 2 bases to trimming and J lost 0 bases; unmatched junction nucleotides: 7. The CDR3 has 16 residues. The CDR3 nucleotides are TGTGCCATCAGTGAGGATCGAGCGGGGAGCTCCTACGAGCAGTACTTC. It codes for CAISEDRAGSSYEQYF.

Many counts were recorded for this clonotype. CDR3 DNA sequence: TGTGCCAGCACGCATGGGGGGGGCTTTGAGACCCAGTACTTC. Amino acid sequence: CASTHGGGFETQYF. The chain couples TRBV28 to TRBJ2-5, with D tentatively TRBD2 (7 bases). Per germline, CDR1 MDHEN and CDR2 SYDVKM. Trimming cost V 7 bases and J 5 bases, with 17 bases left between them. The CDR3 is 14 residues long. Filled out from reference TRBV28 and TRBJ2-5, the complete variable domain reads DVKVTQSSRYLVKRTGEKVFLECVQDMDHENMFWYRQDPGLGLRLIYFSYDVKMKEKGDIPEGYSVSREKKERFSLILESASTNQTSMYLCASTHGGGFETQYFGPGTRLLVL.

The chain recombines TRBV12-3 or TRBV12-4 with TRBJ2-5; 7 nucleotides line up with TRBD2. The J segment lost 5 bases and the V segment lost 6 bases, leaving 12 bases of the junction unmatched. The CDR3 length is 15 residues. This CDR3 reads CASSPNQLALETQYF. In DNA, the CDR3 is TGTGCCAGCAGCCCAAACCAACTAGCGTTGGAGACCCAGTACTTC.

This clonotype was counted many times. The chain links TRBV6-2 or TRBV6-3 to TRBJ2-3, with D perhaps being TRBD1 or TRBD2 (5 bases each). Germline values: CDR1 MNHEY, CDR2 SVGEGT. This CDR3 contains 13 residues. Trimming took 7 bases from V and 0 from J, leaving 8 bases between them. CDR3: CASTRDSTDTQYF. In DNA form, the CDR3 reads TGTGCCAGCACCAGGGACAGCACAGATACGCAGTATTTT.

Worth noting for this clonotype: At one of its ends the junction is not consistent with the germline gene, which may arise from a read error. The chain carries TRBV5-5 and TRBJ1-2; 7 bases are a match to TRBD1. Germline V gene lookup returns CDR1 SGHKS and CDR2 YYEKEE (reference sequence). The CDR3 runs 13 residues. The CDR3 spells CANSQDRAYGYTF. CDR3 DNA: TGTGCCAACAGCCAAGACAGGGCCTATGGCTACACCTTC.

There are many counts of this clonotype. This chain uses TRBV10-3 with TRBJ2-7; D gene ambiguous. Germline-derived CDR1 and CDR2 are ENHRY and SYGVKD. Trimming took off 1 base at V and 3 bases at J, with 10 bases between the two ends. This CDR3 comprises 14 residues. CDR3: CAISEWSRNYEQYF. DNA for the CDR3: TGTGCCATCAGTGAGTGGAGCCGAAACTACGAGCAGTACTTC.

This rearrangement joins TRBV29-1 to TRBJ2-1; a possible D gene is TRBD1 (7 bases). Germline CDR1 reads SQVTM; CDR2 reads ANQGSEA. CDR3 size: 14 residues. V lost 7 bases and J 4 bases, leaving 17 bases between the germline ends. CDR3 sequence reads: CSAQGGQKYNEQFF. The CDR3 region has the DNA TGCAGCGCCCAGGGGGGACAGAAGTACAATGAGCAGTTCTTC.

In regard to this clonotype: A read error is possible here, since a much larger clone lies one base away. The chain employs TRBV7-2 and TRBJ2-1; TRBD2 matches 9 bases. The CDR3 spans 14 residues. Germline assignment: CDR1 SGHTA and CDR2 FQGNSA. The CDR3 coding sequence is TGTGTCAGCAGCCTACTAGCGGGCTACAATGAGCAGTTCTTC. Translation gives CVSSLLAGYNEQFF. Full variable domain (rest looked up from reference TRBV7-2 and TRBJ2-1): GAGVSQSPSNKVTEKGKDVELRCDPISGHTALYWYRQSLGQGLEFLIYFQGNSAPDKSGLPSDRFSAERTGGSVSTLTIQRTQQEDSAVYLCVSSLLAGYNEQFFGPGTRLTVL.

Turning to this clonotype: Mismatch with germline at one junction end may stem from a read error. The J gene is TRBJ1-2, the V gene TRBV29-1, with D perhaps matching TRBD1 (5 bases). CDR3 length equals 12 residues. Looked up from germline, CDR1 is SQVTM and CDR2 is ANQGSEA. The CDR3 sequence: CSGELPQGGYTF. In DNA form, the CDR3 reads TGCAGCGGTGAATTACCCCAGGGCGGCTACACCTTC.

Note on this clonotype: One end of the junction fails to match germline, which may point to a read error. The V and J genes are TRBV20-1 and TRBJ2-5, with 11 bases matching TRBD2. Germline lookup yields CDR1 DFQATT and CDR2 SNEGSKA (reference sequence). This CDR3 region has 20 residues. As DNA, the CDR3 is TGCAGTACTAGAGGGGCGGGTGGTAGCGGGGGGGCTGGGTACCAAGAGACCCAGTACTTC. It yields the protein CSTRGAGGSGGAGYQETQYF.

V is TRBV12-3 or TRBV12-4 and J is TRBJ2-1, with TRBD2 matching over 8 bases. The CDR3 extends over 13 amino acids. V lost 6 bases, J lost 9 bases, and 7 bases stayed unmatched. CDR3 nucleotide sequence: TGTGCCAGCAGGTCCGGGGGGGGCGTTGAGCAGTTCTTC. As protein: CASRSGGGVEQFF.

The sample holds a few counts of this clonotype. The chain has TRBV10-3 and TRBJ1-4, with D perhaps matching TRBD1 (6 bases). This CDR3 region has 14 residues. Trimming removed 0 bases from V and 8 bases from J, with 10 bases in between. From germline, CDR1 is ENHRY and CDR2 SYGVKD. In DNA form, the CDR3 reads TGTGCCATCAGTGAGTCGACAGGTAGAGAAAAACTGTTTTTT. It codes for CAISESTGREKLFF.

The rearrangement links TRBV5-1 to TRBJ1-1, with D maybe TRBD1 (6 bases). Trimming pared 4 bases from V and 11 bases from J, leaving 18 bases between. The germline V gene has CDR1 SGHRS and CDR2 YFSETQ. The CDR3 has 13 residues. This CDR3 reads CASSLSGVLNAFF. CDR3 DNA sequence: TGCGCCAGCAGCCTGTCAGGGGTCCTGAATGCTTTCTTT.

This clonotype was counted only a few times. The chain recombines TRBV11-2 with TRBJ2-7; D remains unclear. There are 17 residues in the CDR3. Germline-derived CDR1 and CDR2 are SGHAT and FQNNGV. The V and J ends lost 1 base and 1 base respectively, with 17 bases between them. DNA of the CDR3: TGTGCCAGCAGCTTAGTGCCTTCGACGAGTTCTTCCTACGAGCAGTACTTC. Translated, it gives CASSLVPSTSSSYEQYF.

In this sample, this clonotype turned up a few times. The chain has TRBV4-3 and TRBJ1-1; the D is unclear. The CDR3 contains 14 residues. Germline CDR1 LGHNA, CDR2 YSLEER. The ends were cut back, 6 bases at V and 1 base at J, with 12 bases in the middle. The CDR3 spells CASSLQEGNTEAFF. The CDR3 DNA reads TGCGCCAGCAGTTTGCAGGAGGGGAACACTGAAGCTTTCTTT.

Regarding this clonotype: A read error may produce the germline difference seen at one junction end. The V call is TRBV7-2, the J call TRBJ1-6, with D unresolved. CDR1 is SGHTA and CDR2 is FQGNSA in the germline V gene. This CDR3 contains 18 residues. The CDR3 region is CDSSFLPPSSSYNSPLHF. CDR3 DNA: TGTGACAGCAGCTTTTTACCTCCGTCGAGCTCCTATAATTCACCCCTCCACTTT.

The chain combines TRBV7-2 with TRBJ2-5; D possibly uses TRBD1 or TRBD2 (5 bases each). This CDR3 comprises 15 residues. V gave up 0 bases and J gave up 11 bases, with 19 bases separating them. Germline V gene data show CDR1 as SGHTA and CDR2 as FQGNSA. This CDR3 reads CASSLAGGSPGEQYF. CDR3 nucleotides: TGTGCCAGCAGCTTAGCTGGGGGATCCCCGGGTGAGCAGTACTTC.

This chain uses TRBV19 with TRBJ1-5; D ambiguous. V was trimmed by 6 bases and J by 0 bases, leaving 15 bases between them. Germline CDR1 LNHDA, CDR2 SQIVND (reference sequence). This CDR3 contains 16 residues. The CDR3 bases are TGTGCCAGTAGGTGGGGTCCGGGTTTTAGCAATCAGCCCCAGCATTTT. This translates into CASRWGPGFSNQPQHF. Filled out from reference TRBV19 and TRBJ1-5, the complete variable domain reads DGGITQSPKYLFRKEGQNVTLSCEQNLNHDAMYWYRQDPGQGLRLIYYSQIVNDFQKGDIAEGYSVSREKKESFPLTVTSAQKNPTAFYLCASRWGPGFSNQPQHFGDGTRLSIL.

Comment on this clonotype: The junction does not match germline at one end; this may be a read error. The rearrangement joins TRBV29-1 to TRBJ1-2; 7 nucleotides agree with TRBD1. This CDR3 comprises 17 residues. Looked up from germline, CDR1 is SQVTM and CDR2 is ANQGSEA. The CDR3: CSVLTPQGQDYYYGHTF. The CDR3 bases are TGCAGCGTTTTAACCCCACAAGGACAGGACTATTACTATGGCCACACCTTC.

V and J are TRBV4-2 and TRBJ2-5, with TRBD2 matching 9 bases. Germline assignment: CDR1 LGHNA and CDR2 YNFKEQ. V shed 0 bases, J shed 1 base, and the junction held 6 bases outside the gene matches. The CDR3 totals 17 residues. CDR3 sequence reads: CASSQDHQLAGQETQYF. Here the CDR3 DNA reads TGTGCCAGCAGCCAAGATCACCAACTAGCGGGCCAAGAGACCCAGTACTTC.

Notes on this clonotype: The junction departs from the called germline gene at one end, perhaps through a read error. V is TRBV11-3 and J is TRBJ1-5; no reliable D call. CDR1 is SGHNT, CDR2 YENEEA, per germline. The CDR3 has 14 amino acids. Here the CDR3 DNA reads TGTGCCAGCAGCTTAGGAGGTCAAGATCAGCTCCAGCATTTT. Its translation: CASSLGGQDQLQHF.

The genes are TRBV20-1 and TRBJ1-2; TRBD1 aligns across 7 bases. The trim removed 6 bases at V and 8 bases at J, leaving 9 bases unmatched. The CDR3 extends over 12 amino acids. Germline V gene data show CDR1 as DFQATT and CDR2 as SNEGSKA (reference sequence). CDR3 residues: CSAQTGLGGYTF. CDR3 DNA: TGCAGTGCCCAGACAGGGCTGGGAGGCTACACCTTC.

The chain is built from TRBV6-2 or TRBV6-3 and TRBJ1-1, with a tentative D call TRBD1 (5 bases). The CDR3 runs 14 residues. Germline V gene lookup returns CDR1 MNHEY and CDR2 SVGEGT. The germline V and J ends were trimmed by 6 bases and 8 bases, with 19 bases remaining between them. CDR3 region: CASRQQSPGAEAFF. The CDR3 DNA is TGTGCCAGCAGGCAACAGAGCCCCGGGGCCGAAGCTTTCTTT.

This chain connects TRBV6-2 or TRBV6-3 to TRBJ2-1; D perhaps matches TRBD1 (6 bases). CDR3 length: 11 amino acids. The germline CDR1 and CDR2 sequences are MNHEY and SVGEGT. The germline V and J ends were trimmed by 7 bases and 9 bases, with 10 bases remaining between them. CDR3 in amino acids: CASIGGTEQFF. DNA of the CDR3: TGTGCCAGCATAGGGGGAACTGAGCAGTTCTTC.